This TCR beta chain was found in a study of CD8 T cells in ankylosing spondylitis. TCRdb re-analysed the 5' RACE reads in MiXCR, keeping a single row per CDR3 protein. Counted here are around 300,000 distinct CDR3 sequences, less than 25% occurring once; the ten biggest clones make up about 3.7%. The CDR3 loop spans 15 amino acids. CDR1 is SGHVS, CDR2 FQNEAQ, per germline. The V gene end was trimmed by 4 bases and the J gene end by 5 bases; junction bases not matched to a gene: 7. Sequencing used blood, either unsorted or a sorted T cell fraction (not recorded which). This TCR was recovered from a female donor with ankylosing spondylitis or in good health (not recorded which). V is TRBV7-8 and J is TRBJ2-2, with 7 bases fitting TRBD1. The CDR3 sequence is CASSSYRGRTGELFF. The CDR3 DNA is TGTGCCAGCAGCTCGTACAGGGGCAGGACCGGGGAGCTGTTTTTT.